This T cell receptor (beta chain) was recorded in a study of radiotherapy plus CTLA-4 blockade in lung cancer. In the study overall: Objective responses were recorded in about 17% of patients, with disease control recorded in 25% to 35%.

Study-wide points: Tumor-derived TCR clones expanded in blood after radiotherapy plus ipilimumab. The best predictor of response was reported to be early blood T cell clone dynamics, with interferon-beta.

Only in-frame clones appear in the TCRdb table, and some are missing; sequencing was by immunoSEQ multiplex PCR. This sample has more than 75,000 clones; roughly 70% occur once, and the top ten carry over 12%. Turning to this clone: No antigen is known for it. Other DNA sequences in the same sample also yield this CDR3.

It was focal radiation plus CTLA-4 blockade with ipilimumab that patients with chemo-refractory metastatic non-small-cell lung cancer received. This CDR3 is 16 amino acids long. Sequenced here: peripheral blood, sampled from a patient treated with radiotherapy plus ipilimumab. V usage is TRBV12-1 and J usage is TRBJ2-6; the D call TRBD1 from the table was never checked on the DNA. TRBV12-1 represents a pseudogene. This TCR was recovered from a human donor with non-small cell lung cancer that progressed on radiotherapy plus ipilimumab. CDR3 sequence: CASSIIGQSRANVLTF. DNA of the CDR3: TGTGCCAGCAGCATTATAGGACAAAGTCGGGCCAACGTCCTGACTTTT.